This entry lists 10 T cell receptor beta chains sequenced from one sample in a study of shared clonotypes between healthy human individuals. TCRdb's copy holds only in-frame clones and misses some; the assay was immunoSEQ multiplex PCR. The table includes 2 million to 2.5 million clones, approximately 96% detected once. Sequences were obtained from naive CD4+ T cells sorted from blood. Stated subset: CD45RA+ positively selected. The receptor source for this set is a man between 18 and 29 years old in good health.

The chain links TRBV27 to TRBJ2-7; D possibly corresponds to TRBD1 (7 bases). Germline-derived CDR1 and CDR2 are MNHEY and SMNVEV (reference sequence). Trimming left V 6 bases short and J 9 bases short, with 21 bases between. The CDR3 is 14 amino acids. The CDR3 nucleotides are TGTGCCAGCAGCGACTGGGGGCAGGGGGGTGGGCAGTACTTC. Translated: CASSDWGQGGGQYF.

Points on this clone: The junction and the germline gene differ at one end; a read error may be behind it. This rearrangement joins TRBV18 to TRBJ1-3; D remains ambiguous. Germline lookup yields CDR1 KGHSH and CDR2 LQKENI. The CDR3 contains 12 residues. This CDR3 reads CATSESGNTIYF. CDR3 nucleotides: TGTGCCACCTCAGAGTCTGGAAACACCATATATTTT.

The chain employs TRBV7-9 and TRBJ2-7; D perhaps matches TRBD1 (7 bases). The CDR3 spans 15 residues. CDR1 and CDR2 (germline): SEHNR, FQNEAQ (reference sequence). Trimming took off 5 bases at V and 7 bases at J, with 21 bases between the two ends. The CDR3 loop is CASSPQGGVVGEQYF. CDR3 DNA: TGTGCCAGCAGCCCCCAGGGGGGAGTCGTTGGGGAGCAGTACTTC.

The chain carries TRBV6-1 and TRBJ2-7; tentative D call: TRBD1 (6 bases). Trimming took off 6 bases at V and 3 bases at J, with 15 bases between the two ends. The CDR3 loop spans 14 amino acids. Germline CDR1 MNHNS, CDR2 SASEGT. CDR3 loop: CASRDQQGIYEQYF. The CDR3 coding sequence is TGTGCCAGCAGAGACCAACAGGGTATCTACGAGCAGTACTTC.

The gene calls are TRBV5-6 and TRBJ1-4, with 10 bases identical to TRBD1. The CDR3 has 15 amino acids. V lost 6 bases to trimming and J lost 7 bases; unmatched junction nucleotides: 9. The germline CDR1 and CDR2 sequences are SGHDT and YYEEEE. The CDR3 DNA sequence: TGTGCCAGCACCAGTGTAGGACAGGGGGTTGAAAAACTGTTTTTT. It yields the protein CASTSVGQGVEKLFF. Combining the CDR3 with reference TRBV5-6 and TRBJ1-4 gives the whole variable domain DAGVTQSPTHLIKTRGQQVTLRCSPKSGHDTVSWYQQALGQGPQFIFQYYEEEERQRGNFPDRFSGHQFPNYSSELNVNALLLGDSALYLCASTSVGQGVEKLFFGSGTQLSVL.

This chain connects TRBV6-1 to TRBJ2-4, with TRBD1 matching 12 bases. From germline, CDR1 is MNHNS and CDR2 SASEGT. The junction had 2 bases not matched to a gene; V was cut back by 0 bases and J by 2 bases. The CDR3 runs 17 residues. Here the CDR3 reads CASSEAGTGGSKNIQYF. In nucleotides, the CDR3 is TGTGCCAGCAGTGAAGCCGGGACAGGGGGCTCCAAAAACATTCAGTACTTC.

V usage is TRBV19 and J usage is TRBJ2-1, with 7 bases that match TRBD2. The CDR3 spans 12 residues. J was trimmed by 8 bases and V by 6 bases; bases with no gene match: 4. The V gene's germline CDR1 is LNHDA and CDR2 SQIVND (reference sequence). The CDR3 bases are TGTGCCAGTAGGGGGAGGGGTTATGAGCAGTTCTTC. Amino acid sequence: CASRGRGYEQFF.

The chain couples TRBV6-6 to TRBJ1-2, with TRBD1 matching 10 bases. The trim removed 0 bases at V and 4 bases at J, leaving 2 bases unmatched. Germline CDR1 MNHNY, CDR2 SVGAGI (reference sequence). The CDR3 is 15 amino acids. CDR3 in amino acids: CASSYSTGGVYGYTF. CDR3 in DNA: TGTGCCAGCAGTTACTCGACAGGGGGCGTCTATGGCTACACCTTC.

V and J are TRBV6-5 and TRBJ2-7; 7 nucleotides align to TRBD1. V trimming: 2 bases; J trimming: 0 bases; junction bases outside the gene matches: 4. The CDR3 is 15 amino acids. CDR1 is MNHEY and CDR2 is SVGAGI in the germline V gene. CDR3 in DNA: TGTGCCAGCAGTTACGGAACAGGGGACTCCTACGAGCAGTACTTC. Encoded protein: CASSYGTGDSYEQYF.

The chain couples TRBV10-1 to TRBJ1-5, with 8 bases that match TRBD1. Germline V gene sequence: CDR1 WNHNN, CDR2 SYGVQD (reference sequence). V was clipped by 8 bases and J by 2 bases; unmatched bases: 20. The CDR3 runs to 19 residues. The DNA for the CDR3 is TGCGCCAGCCCCATACCGACAGGGGCCCCGGCGGATGGCAATCAGCCCCAGCATTTT. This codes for CASPIPTGAPADGNQPQHF.